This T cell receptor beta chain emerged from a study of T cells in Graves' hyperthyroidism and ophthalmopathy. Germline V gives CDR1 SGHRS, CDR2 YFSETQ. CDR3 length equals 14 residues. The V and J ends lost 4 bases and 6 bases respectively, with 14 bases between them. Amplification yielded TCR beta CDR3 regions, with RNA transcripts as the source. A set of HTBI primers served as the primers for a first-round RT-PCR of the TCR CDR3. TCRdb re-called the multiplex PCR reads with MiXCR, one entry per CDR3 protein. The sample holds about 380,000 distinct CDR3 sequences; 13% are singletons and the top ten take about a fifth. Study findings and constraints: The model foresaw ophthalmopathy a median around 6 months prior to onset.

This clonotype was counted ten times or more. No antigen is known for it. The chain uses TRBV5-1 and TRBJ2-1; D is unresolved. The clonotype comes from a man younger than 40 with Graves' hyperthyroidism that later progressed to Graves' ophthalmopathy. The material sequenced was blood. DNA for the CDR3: TGCGCCAGCAGCCCCAGCCCGGGCGTCAATGAGCAGTTCTTC. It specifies CASSPSPGVNEQFF.